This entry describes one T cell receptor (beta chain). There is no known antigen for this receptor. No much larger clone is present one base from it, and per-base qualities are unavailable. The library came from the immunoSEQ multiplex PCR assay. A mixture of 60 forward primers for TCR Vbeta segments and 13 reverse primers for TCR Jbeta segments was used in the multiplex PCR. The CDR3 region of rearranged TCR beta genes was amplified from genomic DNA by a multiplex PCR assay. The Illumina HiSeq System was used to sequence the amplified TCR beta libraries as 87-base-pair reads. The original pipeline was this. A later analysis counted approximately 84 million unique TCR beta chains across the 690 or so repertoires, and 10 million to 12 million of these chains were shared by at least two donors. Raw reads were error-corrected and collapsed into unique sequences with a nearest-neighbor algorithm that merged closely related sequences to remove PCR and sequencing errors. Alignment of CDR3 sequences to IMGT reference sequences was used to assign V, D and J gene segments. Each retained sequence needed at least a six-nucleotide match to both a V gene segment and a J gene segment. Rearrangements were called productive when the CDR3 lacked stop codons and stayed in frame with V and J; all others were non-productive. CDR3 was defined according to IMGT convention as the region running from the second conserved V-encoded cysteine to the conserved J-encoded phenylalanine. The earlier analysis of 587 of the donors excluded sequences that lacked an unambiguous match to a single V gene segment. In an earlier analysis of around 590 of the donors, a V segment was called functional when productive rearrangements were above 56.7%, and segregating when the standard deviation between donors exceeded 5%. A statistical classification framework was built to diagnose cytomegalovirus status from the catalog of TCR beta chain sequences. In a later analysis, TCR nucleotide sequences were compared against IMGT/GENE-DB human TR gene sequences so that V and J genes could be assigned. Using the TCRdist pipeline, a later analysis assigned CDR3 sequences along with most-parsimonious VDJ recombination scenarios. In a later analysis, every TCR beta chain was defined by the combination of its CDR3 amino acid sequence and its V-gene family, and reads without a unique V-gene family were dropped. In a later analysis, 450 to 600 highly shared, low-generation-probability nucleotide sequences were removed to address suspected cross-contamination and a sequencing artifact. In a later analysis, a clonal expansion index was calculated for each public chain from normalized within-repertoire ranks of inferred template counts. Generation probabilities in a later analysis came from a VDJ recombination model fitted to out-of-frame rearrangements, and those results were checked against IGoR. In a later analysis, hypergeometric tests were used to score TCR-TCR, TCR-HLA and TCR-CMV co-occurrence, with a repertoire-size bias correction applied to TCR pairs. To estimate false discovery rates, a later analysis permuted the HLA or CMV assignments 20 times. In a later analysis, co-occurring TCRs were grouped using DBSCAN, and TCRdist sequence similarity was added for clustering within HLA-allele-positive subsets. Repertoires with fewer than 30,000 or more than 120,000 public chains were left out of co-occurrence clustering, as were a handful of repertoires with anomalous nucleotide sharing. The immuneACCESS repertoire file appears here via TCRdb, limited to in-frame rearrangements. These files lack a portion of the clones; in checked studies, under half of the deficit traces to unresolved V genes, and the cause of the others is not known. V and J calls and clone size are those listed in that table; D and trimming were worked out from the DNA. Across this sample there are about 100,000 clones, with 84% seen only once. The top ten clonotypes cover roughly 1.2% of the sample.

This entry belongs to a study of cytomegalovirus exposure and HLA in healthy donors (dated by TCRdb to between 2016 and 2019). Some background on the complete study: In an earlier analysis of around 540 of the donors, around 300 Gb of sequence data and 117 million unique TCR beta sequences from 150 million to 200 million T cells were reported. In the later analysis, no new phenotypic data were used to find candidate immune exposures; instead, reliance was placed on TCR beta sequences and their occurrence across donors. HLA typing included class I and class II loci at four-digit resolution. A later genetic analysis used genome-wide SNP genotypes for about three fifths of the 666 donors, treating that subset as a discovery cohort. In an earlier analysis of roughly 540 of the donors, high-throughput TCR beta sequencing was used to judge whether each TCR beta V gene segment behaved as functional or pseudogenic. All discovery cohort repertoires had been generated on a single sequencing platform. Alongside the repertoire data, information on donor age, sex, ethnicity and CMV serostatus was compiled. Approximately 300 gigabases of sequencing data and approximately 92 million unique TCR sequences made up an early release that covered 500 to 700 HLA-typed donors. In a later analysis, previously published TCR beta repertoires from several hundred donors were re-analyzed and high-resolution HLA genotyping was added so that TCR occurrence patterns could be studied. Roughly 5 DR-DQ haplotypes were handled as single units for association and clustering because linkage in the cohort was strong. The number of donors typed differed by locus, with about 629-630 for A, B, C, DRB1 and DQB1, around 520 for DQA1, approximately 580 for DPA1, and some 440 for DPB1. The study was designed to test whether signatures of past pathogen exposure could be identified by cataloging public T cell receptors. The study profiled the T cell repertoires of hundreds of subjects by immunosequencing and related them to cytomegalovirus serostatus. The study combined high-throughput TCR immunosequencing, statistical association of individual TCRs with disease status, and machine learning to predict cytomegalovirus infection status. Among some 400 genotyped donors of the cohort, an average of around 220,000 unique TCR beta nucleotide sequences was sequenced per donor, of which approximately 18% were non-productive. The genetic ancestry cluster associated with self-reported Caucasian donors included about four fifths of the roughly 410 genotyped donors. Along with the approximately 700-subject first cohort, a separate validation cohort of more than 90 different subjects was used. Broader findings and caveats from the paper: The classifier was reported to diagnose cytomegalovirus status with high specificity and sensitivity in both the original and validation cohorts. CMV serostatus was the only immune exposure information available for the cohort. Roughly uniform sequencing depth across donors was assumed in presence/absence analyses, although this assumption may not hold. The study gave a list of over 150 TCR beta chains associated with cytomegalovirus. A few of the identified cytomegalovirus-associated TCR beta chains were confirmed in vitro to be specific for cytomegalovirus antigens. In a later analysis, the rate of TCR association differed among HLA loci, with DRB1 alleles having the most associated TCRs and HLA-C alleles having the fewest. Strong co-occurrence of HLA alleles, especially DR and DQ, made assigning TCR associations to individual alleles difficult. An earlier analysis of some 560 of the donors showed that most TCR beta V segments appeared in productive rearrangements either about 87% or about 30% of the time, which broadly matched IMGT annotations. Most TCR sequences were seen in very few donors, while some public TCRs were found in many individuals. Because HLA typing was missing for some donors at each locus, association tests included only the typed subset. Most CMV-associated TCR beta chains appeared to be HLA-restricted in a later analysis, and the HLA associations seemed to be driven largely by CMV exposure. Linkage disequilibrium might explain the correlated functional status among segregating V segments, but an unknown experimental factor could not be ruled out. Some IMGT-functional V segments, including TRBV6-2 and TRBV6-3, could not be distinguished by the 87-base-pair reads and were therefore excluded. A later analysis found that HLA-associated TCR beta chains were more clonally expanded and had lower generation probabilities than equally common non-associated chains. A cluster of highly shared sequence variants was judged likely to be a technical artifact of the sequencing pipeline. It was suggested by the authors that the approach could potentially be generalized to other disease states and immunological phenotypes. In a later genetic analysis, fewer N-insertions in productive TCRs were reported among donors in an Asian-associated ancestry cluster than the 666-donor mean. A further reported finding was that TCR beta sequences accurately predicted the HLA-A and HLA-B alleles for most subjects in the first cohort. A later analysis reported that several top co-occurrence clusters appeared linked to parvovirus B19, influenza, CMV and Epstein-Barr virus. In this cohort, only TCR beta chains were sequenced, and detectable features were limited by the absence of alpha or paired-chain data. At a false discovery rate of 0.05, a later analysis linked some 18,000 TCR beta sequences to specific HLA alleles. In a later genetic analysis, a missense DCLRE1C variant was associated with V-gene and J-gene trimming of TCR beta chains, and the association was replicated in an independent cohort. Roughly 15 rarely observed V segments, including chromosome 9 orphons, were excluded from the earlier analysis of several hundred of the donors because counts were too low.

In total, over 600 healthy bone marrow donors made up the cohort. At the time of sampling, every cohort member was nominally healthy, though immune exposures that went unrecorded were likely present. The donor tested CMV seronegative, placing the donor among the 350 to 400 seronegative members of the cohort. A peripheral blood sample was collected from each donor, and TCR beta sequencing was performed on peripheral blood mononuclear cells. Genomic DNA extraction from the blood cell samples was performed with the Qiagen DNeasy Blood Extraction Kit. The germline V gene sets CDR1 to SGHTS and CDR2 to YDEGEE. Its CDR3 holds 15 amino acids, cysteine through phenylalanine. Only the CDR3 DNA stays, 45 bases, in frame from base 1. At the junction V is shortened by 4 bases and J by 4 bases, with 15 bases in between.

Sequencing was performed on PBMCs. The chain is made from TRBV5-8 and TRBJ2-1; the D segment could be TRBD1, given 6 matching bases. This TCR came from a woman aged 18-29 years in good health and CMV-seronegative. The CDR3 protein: CASSPGQFSYNEQFF. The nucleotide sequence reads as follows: TGTGCCAGCAGCCCCGGACAGTTTTCATACAATGAGCAGTTCTTC.